This T cell receptor beta chain was profiled in a study of blood T cell repertoires in COVID-19. Study-wide background: Spain, Italy and the United States supplied samples that represented acute and convalescent COVID-19.

Sequenced by immunoSEQ multiplex PCR; TCRdb stores in-frame clones only, minus some. The sample records a few hundred thousand clones, 80% to 90% being singletons. The V gene's germline CDR1 is SNHLY and CDR2 FYNNEI. This CDR3 has 13 amino acids. Trimming removed 8 bases from V and 2 bases from J, with 9 bases in between. Followed over time, Seattle patients had been enrolled while infection was active. V and J are TRBV2 and TRBJ2-2; D is possibly TRBD1 (5 bases). Material: peripheral blood. The source is a man between 18 and 29 years old with COVID-19, enrolled during active disease. The CDR3 loop reads CASRTKNTGELFF. The CDR3 bases are TGTGCCAGCCGGACAAAAAACACCGGGGAGCTGTTTTTT.